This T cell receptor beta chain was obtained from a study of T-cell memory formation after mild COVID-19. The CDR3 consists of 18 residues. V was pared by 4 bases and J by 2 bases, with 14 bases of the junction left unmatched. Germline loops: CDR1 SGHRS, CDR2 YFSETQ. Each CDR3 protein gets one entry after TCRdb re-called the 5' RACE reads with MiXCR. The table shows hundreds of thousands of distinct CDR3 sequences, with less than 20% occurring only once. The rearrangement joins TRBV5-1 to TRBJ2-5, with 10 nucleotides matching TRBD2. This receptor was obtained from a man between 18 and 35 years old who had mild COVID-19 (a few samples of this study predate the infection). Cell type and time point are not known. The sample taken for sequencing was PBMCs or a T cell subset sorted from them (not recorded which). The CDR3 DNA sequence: TGCGCCAGCAGCCTCATCGCCGGGACTAGCGCGTTGCAAGAGACCCAGTACTTC. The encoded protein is CASSLIAGTSALQETQYF.